This T cell receptor (beta chain) derives from a study of blood T cell repertoires in COVID-19 (dated by TCRdb to 2020 to 2021). For the wider study: Collaborator samples came from the United States, Italy and Spain and covered acute and convalescent phases of COVID-19. The dataset comprised deeply sampled blood TCRbeta repertoires from subjects exposed to, actively infected with, or recovered from COVID-19. The sample metadata nearly always contained a de-identified subject ID, COVID-19 status, age in years and sex. The prospective study material was composed of cDNA or gDNA derived from T cells, B-cell-depleted T cells, or PBMCs. The samples were drawn from the first 160 participants of the ongoing ImmuneRACE study and from some 1,300 subjects provided by 6 global collaborators. The repertoires were released in a freely available public database meant as a resource for research on the immune response to SARS-CoV-2. Where available, HLA class I and class II types were obtained from metadata supplied by the sample provider rather than from assay-based typing. General findings and caveats noted by the study authors: How much clinical and demographic metadata was included differed by source and by participant, and the metadata was provided uncurated.

TCRbeta CDR3 regions were amplified from genomic DNA by means of the immunoSEQ Assay, a bias-controlled multiplex PCR. The source study handled its data this way. Within the assay, amplification of reference gene primers was used to estimate how many nucleated cells each sample contained. To quantify the absolute abundance of each unique TCRbeta CDR3 rearrangement, sequence reads were collapsed and filtered. For each sample, productive Simpson clonality was calculated as the square root of Simpson's diversity index over productive rearrangements. TCRdb mirrors the immuneACCESS table, restricted to in-frame sequences. Some clones are absent from its copies; in checked studies, under half trace to an unresolved V gene, and the reason for the others is unknown. That table is the source of V, J and clone size, and D and trimming were worked out from the DNA. The sample records 70,000 to 90,000 clones, roughly 70% of which are singletons. The ten largest account for approximately 2.8% of the sample.

Whole blood was collected in K2EDTA tubes by collaborating institutions according to the institutions' own protocols. Collaborator samples were shipped for TCRbeta analysis as frozen whole blood, isolated PBMCs, or DNA extracted from either sample type. From a lookup of the germline V gene, CDR1 and CDR2 are ENHRY and SYGVKD. V lost 2 bases and J lost 3 bases, and the count of bases not matched to a germline gene is 6. CDR3 length: 16 amino acids, cysteine to phenylalanine. Just CDR3 DNA is preserved here, 48 bases in frame from base 1. To note about this clone: Its antigen remains undetermined. No base qualities exist here, and no much larger clone lies one base off it.

The clonotype comes from a human donor with acute or convalescent COVID-19. The donor label of this sample is uncertain. The chain is assembled from TRBV10-3 and TRBJ1-5; 8 middle bases align to TRBD1. Sequencing was carried out using peripheral blood. The DNA sequence is TGTGCCATCAGTGAGGGCGACAGGGGATACAATCAGCCCCAGCATTTT. Translated, this is CAISEGDRGYNQPQHF.